This T cell receptor beta chain is drawn from a study of T cell responses to AZD1222 COVID-19 vaccine. General study points: It was only after the peak T cell response that any repertoires were sampled.

Turning to this clone: No antigen is known for it.

This CDR3 comprises 14 residues. The V segment lost 4 bases and the J segment 6 bases; nucleotides outside the gene matches: 6. The germline CDR1 and CDR2 sequences are LGHDT and YNNKEL (reference sequence). This table comes from immunoSEQ multiplex PCR, and its TCRdb copy is limited to in-frame clones, with some not included. The sample holds approximately 61,000 clones, around 82% seen once. Sequencing was performed on peripheral blood, taken 28 days after the second AZD1222 dose. J is TRBJ2-7 and V is TRBV3-1 (or the pseudogene TRBV3-2), with TRBD1 matching 10 bases. This TCR was recovered from an adult who received the AZD1222 COVID-19 vaccine. The CDR3 loop reads CASSPETGGSEQYF. The CDR3 coding sequence is TGTGCCAGCAGCCCCGAGACAGGGGGCTCCGAGCAGTACTTC.